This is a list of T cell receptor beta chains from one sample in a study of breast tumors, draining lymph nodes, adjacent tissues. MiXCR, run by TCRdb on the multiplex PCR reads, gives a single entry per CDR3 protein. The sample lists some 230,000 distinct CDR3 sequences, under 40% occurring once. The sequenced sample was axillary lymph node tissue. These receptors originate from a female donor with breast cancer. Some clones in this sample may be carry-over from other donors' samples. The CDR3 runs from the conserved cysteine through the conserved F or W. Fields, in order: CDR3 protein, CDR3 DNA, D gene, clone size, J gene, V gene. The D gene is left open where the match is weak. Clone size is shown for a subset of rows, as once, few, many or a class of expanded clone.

CATSDPSGCYTF TGTGCCACCAGTGACCCCAGCGGGTGCTACACCTTC NA NA TRBJ1-2 TRBV24-1
CASSPLGLGGSHEQYF TGTGCCAGCAGCCCCCTTGGTTTGGGGGGCTCCCACGAGCAGTACTTC NA many TRBJ2-7 TRBV14
CSALRANYGYTF TGCAGTGCCCTTCGGGCTAACTATGGCTACACCTTC NA many TRBJ1-2 TRBV20-1
CASSFGTSAGITDTQYF TGTGCCAGCAGTTTCGGGACTAGCGCGGGGATCACAGATACGCAGTATTTT TRBD2 NA TRBJ2-3 TRBV7-9
CASSESMVRETQYF TGCGCCAGCAGTGAGTCGATGGTCCGGGAGACGCAGTATTTT NA NA TRBJ2-3 TRBV10-2
CASSPRGNTEAFF TGTGCCAGCAGCCCAAGGGGGAACACTGAAGCTTTCTTT NA many TRBJ1-1 TRBV7-6
CASTNQGAGNTIYF TGTGCCAGCACCAATCAGGGTGCTGGAAACACCATATATTTT NA many TRBJ1-3 TRBV6-5
CASSTRQGASTNEKLFF TGTGCCAGTAGTACCAGACAGGGCGCGTCAACTAATGAAAAACTGTTTTTT TRBD1 NA TRBJ1-4 TRBV19
CASSLVAGGPHEQYF TGTGCCAGCAGCTTAGTAGCGGGAGGGCCCCACGAGCAGTACTTC TRBD2 many TRBJ2-7 TRBV11-2
CASSEGRLAGATDTQYF TGTGCCAGCAGTGAAGGCCGACTAGCGGGGGCCACAGATACGCAGTATTTT TRBD2 many TRBJ2-3 TRBV2
CSATGTYSYTF TGCAGTGCTACCGGGACTTACTCCTACACCTTC NA NA TRBJ1-2 TRBV20-1
CASRSTSGGAYEQYF TGTGCCAGCAGATCTACTAGCGGGGGGGCCTACGAGCAGTACTTC TRBD2 many TRBJ2-7 TRBV12-3/TRBV12-4
CTSRPTRGRTDTRYF TGTACCAGCAGGCCAACTAGAGGGAGAACAGATACGCGGTATTTT NA NA TRBJ2-3 TRBV2
CASSQAVGSKLKETQYF TGCGCCAGCAGCCAAGCTGTCGGGAGTAAGCTTAAGGAGACCCAGTACTTC NA NA TRBJ2-5 TRBV4-3
CASSRNDIAYEQYF TGTGCCAGCAGCAGAAATGACATTGCCTACGAGCAGTACTTC NA many TRBJ2-7 TRBV7-2
CASRTTPPLEQYF TGTGCCAGCAGGACAACCCCCCCTCTCGAGCAGTACTTC NA many TRBJ2-7 TRBV5-5
CASTLQQYGPGYTF TGTGCCAGCACGCTTCAACAATACGGGCCTGGCTACACCTTC NA many TRBJ1-2 TRBV5-6
CAISDSSYEQYF TGTGCCATCAGCGATAGCTCCTACGAGCAGTACTTC NA many TRBJ2-7 TRBV10-3
CASSFPESYGYTF TGTGCCAGCAGCTTCCCGGAGAGCTATGGCTACACCTTC NA many TRBJ1-2 TRBV7-9
CASSSSRVESYEQYF TGTGCCAGCAGCTCATCCCGGGTGGAATCCTACGAGCAGTACTTC NA many TRBJ2-7 TRBV7-8
CASSSTPSYNEQFF TGCGCCAGCAGCTCAACTCCCTCCTACAATGAGCAGTTCTTC NA NA TRBJ2-1 TRBV5-1
CASSIRGSAKAGELFF TGTGCCAGTAGTATACGGGGCTCCGCGAAGGCCGGGGAGCTGTTTTTT NA few TRBJ2-2 TRBV19
CASSQVEQSNYGYTF TGCGCCAGCAGCCAAGTCGAACAATCTAACTATGGCTACACCTTC NA many TRBJ1-2 TRBV4-1
CAIRQTAYNEKLFF TGTGCCATCAGACAGACAGCCTATAATGAAAAACTGTTTTTT NA NA TRBJ1-4 TRBV10-3
CASSEANYGRWFF TGTGCCAGCAGTGAGGCCAACTACGGCCGATGGTTTTTT NA many TRBJ1-4 TRBV6-1
CASSTGLRETQYF TGCGCCAGCAGCACGGGACTACGGGAGACCCAGTACTTC TRBD2 NA TRBJ2-5 TRBV5-1
CASRNQDSSEKLFF TGTGCCAGCAGAAACCAGGACAGTTCCGAAAAACTGTTTTTT NA many TRBJ1-4 TRBV12-3/TRBV12-4
CASSLAGQGGGTQYF TGTGCCAGCAGCCTAGCGGGACAGGGCGGAGGGACCCAGTACTTC NA NA TRBJ2-5 TRBV11-2
CSAREGLAGEGQYF TGCAGTGCTAGAGAAGGACTAGCGGGAGAAGGGCAGTATTTT TRBD2 many TRBJ2-3 TRBV20-1
CASSALTGGINSPLHF TGTGCCAGCAGTGCTCTCACAGGAGGCATCAATTCACCCCTCCACTTT NA NA TRBJ1-6 TRBV7-9
CASSAYRGSTGTGGRFGPNEKLFF TGTGCCAGCAGTGCGTACAGGGGCTCCACCGGGACAGGGGGCCGATTCGGGCCTAATGAAAAACTGTTTTTT TRBD1 NA TRBJ1-4 TRBV2
CASMDRAGGWEKNTGELFF TGTGCCAGTATGGACAGGGCGGGAGGTTGGGAAAAAAACACCGGGGAGCTGTTTTTT NA many TRBJ2-2 TRBV19
CAISEALAGNTIYF TGTGCCATCAGTGAGGCGTTAGCGGGAAACACCATATATTTT NA NA TRBJ1-3 TRBV10-3
CASSLRGDGRGGQETQYF TGCGCCAGCAGCTTACGAGGCGACGGGAGAGGAGGACAAGAGACCCAGTACTTC NA many TRBJ2-5 TRBV5-1
CSVERGSYGYTF TGCAGCGTTGAAAGGGGGTCCTATGGCTACACCTTC NA once TRBJ1-2 TRBV29-1
CASSNRDTQYF TGTGCCTCCTCAAACCGGGATACGCAGTATTTT NA many TRBJ2-3 TRBV2
CASGRDTGELFF TGTGCCAGCGGTAGGGACACCGGGGAGCTGTTTTTT NA few TRBJ2-2 TRBV6-1
CASSQTLMGGYEQYF TGCGCCAGCAGCCAAACTCTGATGGGGGGCTACGAGCAGTACTTC NA many TRBJ2-7 TRBV4-3
CATSSSRTGRDGYTF TGTGCCACCAGCAGCTCAAGGACAGGGAGAGATGGCTACACCTTC TRBD1 NA TRBJ1-2 TRBV15
CASRPLAGAEIQYF TGTGCCAGCAGACCCCTAGCGGGAGCAGAGATCCAGTACTTC TRBD2 NA TRBJ2-5 TRBV11-3
CASNPGGRQPQHF TGTGCCAGCAACCCAGGTGGACGACAGCCCCAGCATTTT NA NA TRBJ1-5 TRBV6-2/TRBV6-3
CASSLKPVGYNEQFF TGTGCCAGCAGTTTAAAACCCGTAGGCTACAATGAGCAGTTCTTC NA NA TRBJ2-1 TRBV27
CASRTLLAEQFF TGTGCCAGCAGGACCCTACTAGCAGAGCAGTTCTTC NA NA TRBJ2-1 TRBV6-5
CAISDKGRLIYEHF TGTGCCATCAGTGATAAGGGGCGGTTAATCTACGAGCATTTT NA NA TRBJ1-5 TRBV10-3
CASSLYGTGELFF TGCGCCAGCAGCTTGTACGGAACCGGGGAGCTGTTTTTT NA many TRBJ2-2 TRBV5-1
CSARDYPYRGETQYF TGCAGTGCTAGAGATTACCCCTATAGGGGAGAGACCCAGTACTTC NA many TRBJ2-5 TRBV20-1
CASTAGWNQPQHF TGTGCCAGCACGGCGGGTTGGAATCAGCCCCAGCATTTT NA many TRBJ1-5 TRBV6-6
CASRQASGGSQPQHF TGTGCCAGCAGGCAAGCCTCAGGCGGCAGTCAGCCCCAGCATTTT NA few TRBJ1-5 TRBV28
CASSPDRSSGNTIYF TGTGCCAGTAGCCCGGACAGGAGCTCTGGAAACACCATATATTTT TRBD1 many TRBJ1-3 TRBV19
CASRNDRGSSLERETQYF TGTGCCAGCAGAAACGACAGGGGAAGCAGCTTAGAAAGGGAGACCCAGTACTTC TRBD1 NA TRBJ2-5 TRBV2
CASKRQGNLLSNEQFF TGTGCCAGCAAGAGACAGGGGAACCTACTTTCAAATGAGCAGTTCTTC TRBD1 NA TRBJ2-1 TRBV2
CASSLGQGVETQYF TGTGCCAGCAGCTTGGGACAGGGAGTTGAGACCCAGTACTTC TRBD1 many TRBJ2-5 TRBV5-5
CASSRSGGGDSPLHF TGTGCCAGTAGTAGATCCGGTGGGGGGGATTCACCCCTCCACTTT NA many TRBJ1-6 TRBV19
CSARGPSQETQYF TGCAGTGCTAGAGGCCCAAGCCAAGAGACCCAGTACTTC NA many TRBJ2-5 TRBV20-1
CASSPGARLNEKLFF TGTGCCAGCAGCCCCGGGGCGCGGTTGAATGAAAAACTGTTTTTT NA many TRBJ1-4 TRBV7-2
CASSYGKNYEQYF TGTGCCAGCAGTTACGGGAAGAACTACGAGCAGTACTTC NA many TRBJ2-7 TRBV6-6
CASSPEGATTYEQYF TGTGCCAGCAGCCCGGAGGGGGCGACGACCTACGAGCAGTACTTC NA NA TRBJ2-7 TRBV6-5
CASSSDGDFYSNQPQHF TGTGCCAGCAGCTCAGACGGGGATTTTTATAGCAATCAGCCCCAGCATTTT NA many TRBJ1-5 TRBV7-9
CASSRDTTEAFF TGCGCCAGCAGCCGGGACACCACTGAAGCTTTCTTT NA NA TRBJ1-1 TRBV5-1